This T cell receptor (beta chain) was retrieved from a study of shared clonotypes between healthy human individuals. In regard to this clone: Its antigen is unidentified.

Unmatched junction bases numbered 10, after V lost 7 bases and J lost 5 bases. Germline loops: CDR1 MNHNS, CDR2 SASEGT. CDR3 length equals 14 residues. Regarding the study as a whole: Four donors had 5% to 6% of their naive CD4 clonotypes in common.

Genomic DNA (from each subset) was split evenly across several immunoSEQ plates. Authors' methods: Owing to the provision of junction-only sequences devoid of quality scores by immunoSEQ, filtering differed. Assay used: immunoSEQ multiplex PCR; TCRdb lists only in-frame clones, some missing. Clonal size and the V and J genes are those of that table, whereas D and trimming came from the DNA. Of over 1.5 million clones listed, 95% to 99% were seen once; the top ten hold 0.45%. The TCR sequence derives from a man aged 30 to 45 in good health. The source material was naive CD4+ T cells sorted from blood. As for subset: CD45RA+ positively selected. V gene TRBV6-1 combines with J gene TRBJ2-5; 7 nucleotides align to TRBD1. The CDR3 region has the DNA TGTGCCAGCACCCCCCAGACAGGGTTGGAGACCCAGTACTTC. It is translated as CASTPQTGLETQYF.